This entry lists 18 T cell receptor beta chains sequenced from one sample in a study of early T cells in non-severe SARS-CoV-2 infection. TCRdb processed the 5' RACE reads anew with MiXCR; each CDR3 protein has one entry. In the table there are under 85,000 distinct CDR3 sequences, 12% of which are singletons. Sequenced material: whole blood. The receptors derive from an adult who was a healthcare worker with PCR-confirmed SARS-CoV-2 infection or an uninfected control (not recorded which).

This clonotype was recorded at least ten times. The chain couples TRBV2 to TRBJ1-2; a possible D gene is TRBD1 (5 bases). V lost 6 bases and J lost 0, with 14 bases in between. CDR3 size: 15 residues. From germline, CDR1 is SNHLY and CDR2 FYNNEI. CDR3 sequence reads: CASRADRIANYGYTF. The CDR3 DNA reads as TGTGCCAGCAGAGCCGACAGAATCGCTAACTATGGCTACACCTTC.

In its sample, this clonotype was seen many times. V and J are TRBV7-9 and TRBJ1-4; D remains ambiguous. Germline V CDR1 and CDR2: SEHNR, FQNEAQ (reference sequence). The V and J ends lost 3 bases and 10 bases respectively, with 15 bases between them. The CDR3 spans 14 residues. DNA for the CDR3: TGTGCCAGCAGCTTGATCCGAGACGGTATAAAACTGTTTTTT. Protein product: CASSLIRDGIKLFF.

This clonotype has at least ten counts. The chain uses TRBV18 and TRBJ1-5; TRBD1 is a possible D gene (5 bases). Germline values: CDR1 KGHSH, CDR2 LQKENI. The CDR3 has 15 amino acids. The V end was cut by 2 bases, the J end by 1 base, with 9 bases between. The CDR3 DNA reads as TGTGCCAGCTCACCATCGGGGCTCAGCAATCAGCCCCAGCATTTT. Its protein is CASSPSGLSNQPQHF.

This clonotype has only a few counts. CDR3 bases: TGCAGCGCCTCACATCGAGGGAGCACTGAAGCTTTCTTT. Encoded protein: CSASHRGSTEAFF. The chain carries TRBV29-1 and TRBJ1-1, with no clear D. V lost 7 bases, J lost 4 bases, and 16 bases lay in between. CDR1 and CDR2 (germline): SQVTM, ANQGSEA. The CDR3 covers 13 residues.

The CDR3 DNA reads TGTGCCAGCAGCTTAGGGGAGCAGTTCTTC. Protein product: CASSLGEQFF. J is TRBJ2-1 and V is TRBV7-9; D is undetermined. The CDR3 runs to 10 residues. CDR1 is SEHNR and CDR2 is FQNEAQ in the germline V gene (reference sequence). V was cut by 1 base and J by 10 bases, with 2 bases left in between.

This clonotype was detected only a few times. The chain combines TRBV6-1 with TRBJ2-3; a possible D gene is TRBD2 (6 bases). This CDR3 is built from 14 residues. The germline V gene has CDR1 MNHNS and CDR2 SASEGT. V was trimmed by 2 bases and J by 8 bases, leaving 14 bases between them. For the CDR3, the DNA is TGTGCCAGCAGTGAATTGGAGGGGCTTGGTACGCAGTATTTT. As protein: CASSELEGLGTQYF.

The sample holds many counts of this clonotype. The chain is built from TRBV2 and TRBJ2-1; D is perhaps TRBD1 (6 bases). Germline V gene sequence: CDR1 SNHLY, CDR2 FYNNEI. Deletions cut 7 bases from V and 0 bases from J, with 10 bases between. There are 14 residues in the CDR3. The CDR3: CASIQGTSYNEQFF. CDR3 nucleotides: TGTGCCAGCATTCAGGGGACCTCCTACAATGAGCAGTTCTTC.

This clonotype was seen many times. V usage is TRBV12-3 or TRBV12-4 and J usage is TRBJ2-1; 11 bases match TRBD2. CDR3 length equals 14 residues. The V gene end was trimmed by 6 bases and the J gene end by 3 bases; junction bases not matched to a gene: 1. CDR3 in DNA: TGTGCCAGCAGAACTAGCGGGGGCTACAATGAGCAGTTCTTC. The encoded protein is CASRTSGGYNEQFF.

This clonotype was observed a handful of times. The genes are TRBV5-1 and TRBJ1-1, with D unresolved. The length of the CDR3 is 15 residues. The V gene's germline CDR1 is SGHRS and CDR2 YFSETQ. Trimming pared 3 bases from V and 2 bases from J, leaving 14 bases between. CDR3 bases: TGCGCCAGCAGCTCCCGTGGGCAACAAAACACTGAAGCTTTCTTT. Amino acids: CASSSRGQQNTEAFF.

The V and J genes are TRBV20-1 and TRBJ2-1; D tentatively fits TRBD1 or TRBD2 (6 bases each). There are 15 residues in the CDR3. With 1 base removed from V and 3 bases from J, the gap between germline ends came to 13 bases. The germline V gene encodes CDR1 DFQATT and CDR2 SNEGSKA (reference sequence). The CDR3 DNA follows: TGCAGTGCTAGAGCTTGGGGGGCTTACTACAATGAGCAGTTCTTC. As protein: CSARAWGAYYNEQFF.

The CDR3 here is CATRGEDLGEKLFF. In nucleotides, the CDR3 is TGCGCCACCCGAGGGGAAGACCTCGGGGAAAAACTGTTTTTT. The J gene is TRBJ1-4, the V gene TRBV5-1, with a possible D match to TRBD1 (5 bases). This CDR3 has 14 residues. V shed 9 bases and J shed 8 bases, with 20 bases lying between them. Germline V gene lookup returns CDR1 SGHRS and CDR2 YFSETQ.

The CDR3 loop is CASSLAGREQYF. CDR3 nucleotide sequence: TGTGCCAGCAGCTTAGCGGGGAGAGAGCAGTACTTC. The gene calls are TRBV7-2 and TRBJ2-7, with D tentatively TRBD2 (5 bases). With 0 bases removed from V and 7 bases from J, the gap between germline ends came to 7 bases. The CDR3 length is 12 residues. The germline V gene encodes CDR1 SGHTA and CDR2 FQGNSA.

This clonotype was detected many times. The V call is TRBV5-4, the J call TRBJ2-3; D remains ambiguous. CDR3 length equals 14 residues. Trimming removed 3 bases from V and 2 bases from J, with 10 bases in between. Looked up from germline, CDR1 is SGHNT and CDR2 is YYREEE (reference sequence). The CDR3 DNA sequence: TGTGCCAGCAGCTCCGACGGAGTCACAGATACGCAGTATTTT. This encodes CASSSDGVTDTQYF.

The chain employs TRBV15 and TRBJ2-1; D could derive from TRBD1 or TRBD2 (5 bases each). The germline gives CDR1 LNHNV, CDR2 YYDKDF (reference sequence). The CDR3 spans 16 residues. The V end lost 3 bases, the J end lost 4 bases, and 16 bases lay between the germline ends. The CDR3 coding sequence is TGTGCCACCAGCAGCTCCCGGGACCAAGGGTACAATGAGCAGTTCTTC. Its protein is CATSSSRDQGYNEQFF. The entire variable domain, with the rest obtained from reference TRBV15 and TRBJ2-1, is as follows: DAMVIQNPRYQVTQFGKPVTLSCSQTLNHNVMYWYQQKSSQAPKLLFHYYDKDFNNEADTPDNFQSRRPNTSFCFLDIRSPGLGDTAMYLCATSSSRDQGYNEQFFGPGTRLTVL.

This clonotype was observed a handful of times. The V call is TRBV4-1, the J call TRBJ1-2; no firm D call. The germline V gene has CDR1 MGHRA and CDR2 YSYEKL. The CDR3 length is 15 residues. The V end lost 1 base, the J end lost 8 bases, and 17 bases lay between the germline ends. CDR3 DNA: TGCGCCAGCAGCCAAGTAGGGTACGGGCCTCGGGGCTACACCTTC. Amino acid sequence: CASSQVGYGPRGYTF.

There are many counts of this clonotype. This chain joins TRBV5-4 and TRBJ1-1; D gene ambiguous. The CDR3 is 14 amino acids. V was pared by 1 base and J by 1 base, with 8 bases between. From germline, CDR1 is SGHNT and CDR2 YYREEE (reference sequence). DNA for the CDR3: TGTGCCAGCAGCTTGAGTGCGGGGAACACTGAAGCTTTCTTT. This encodes CASSLSAGNTEAFF. The whole variable domain, filled in from reference TRBV5-4 and TRBJ1-1, reads ETGVTQSPTHLIKTRGQQVTLRCSSQSGHNTVSWYQQALGQGPQFIFQYYREEENGRGNFPPRFSGLQFPNYSSELNVNALELDDSALYLCASSLSAGNTEAFFGQGTRLTVV.

This clonotype came up many times. The chain couples TRBV24-1 to TRBJ2-7; TRBD2 aligns across 7 bases. V gave up 4 bases and J gave up 2 bases; unmatched junction bases: 7. Germline V gives CDR1 KGHDR, CDR2 SFDVKD. The CDR3 runs 15 residues. In nucleotides, the CDR3 is TGTGCCACCAGTGACTCGGACGCGGGGGCCTACGAGCAGTACTTC. This codes for CATSDSDAGAYEQYF.

This clonotype was found many times. This chain links TRBV2 with TRBJ2-1; 8 bases align to TRBD1. The V gene's germline CDR1 is SNHLY and CDR2 FYNNEI. With V trimmed by 6 bases and J by 6 bases, 7 bases remained unmatched. The CDR3 spans 14 residues. The CDR3: CASRRTGMGNEQFF. CDR3 nucleotides: TGTGCCAGCAGACGGACAGGGATGGGCAATGAGCAGTTCTTC.